This TCR beta chain is drawn from a study of cytomegalovirus exposure and HLA in healthy donors. Whole-study findings and limits: Presence/absence comparisons presumed near-even sequencing depth among donors.

Regarding this clone: Antigen: not known.

The study ran its PCR with 60 Vbeta and 13 Jbeta primers. Clones were read by immunoSEQ multiplex PCR, and TCRdb kept only the in-frame ones, dropping some. The sample includes about 140,000 clones, around 81% of them seen just once. The germline gives CDR1 SGHTA, CDR2 FQGNSA. There are 14 residues in the CDR3. The V gene lost 8 bases and the J gene lost 5 bases, with 18 bases spanning the gap. The specimen sequenced was PBMCs. The chain joins TRBV7-2 to TRBJ1-1, with a possible D match to TRBD1 (5 bases). This clonotype was sampled from a man aged 50-60 years in good health and CMV-seronegative. The CDR3 loop is CASLSEFRGTEAFF. The CDR3 bases are TGTGCCAGCCTCTCTGAATTTAGGGGAACTGAAGCTTTCTTT. Variable domain in full (rest from reference TRBV7-2 and TRBJ1-1): GAGVSQSPSNKVTEKGKDVELRCDPISGHTALYWYRQSLGQGLEFLIYFQGNSAPDKSGLPSDRFSAERTGGSVSTLTIQRTQQEDSAVYLCASLSEFRGTEAFFGQGTRLTVV.